The 13 T cell receptor beta chains in this list originate from one sample, sequenced in a study of molecular identifiers for immune sequencing clone quantification. TCRdb re-called the PCR reads through MiXCR, storing one row per CDR3 protein. This table holds 35,000 to 45,000 distinct CDR3 sequences, under 20% found once. The sequencing input was naive CD8+ T cells from blood, with Jurkat cell RNA spiked in. The subset: FACS-sorted CD8+CD4-CCR7+CD45RA+ naive T cells. These receptors were collected from a human donor in good health. Some libraries in this study had Jurkat cell RNA spiked in.

The CDR3 is CASSSTGILQYF. DNA for the CDR3: TGTGCCAGCAGCTCTACAGGGATTTTGCAGTACTTC. The chain combines TRBV7-6 with TRBJ2-7, with D possibly TRBD1 on 6 matching bases. V lost 4 bases, J lost 9 bases, and 13 bases lay in between. The CDR3 is made up of 12 amino acids. Germline V gene data show CDR1 as SGHVS and CDR2 as FNYEAQ. The full variable domain, in which reference TRBV7-6 and TRBJ2-7 provide the parts outside the CDR3, is GAGVSQSPRYKVTKRGQDVALRCDPISGHVSLYWYRQALGQGPEFLTYFNYEAQQDKSGLPNDRFSAERPEGSISTLTIQRTEQRDSAMYRCASSSTGILQYFGPGTRLTVT.

A remark on this clonotype: A much larger clone differs from this one at a single base, so this may be a read error. This chain connects TRBV6-2 or TRBV6-3 to TRBJ2-7; D unresolved. Looked up from germline, CDR1 is MNHEY and CDR2 is SVGEGT. CDR3 length equals 12 residues. The CDR3 protein is CASSFSPYEQHF. The CDR3 DNA reads as TGTGCCAGCAGTTTTTCCCCTTACGAGCAGCACTTC.

The sample holds many counts of this clonotype. The chain employs TRBV9 and TRBJ2-5; 7 bases fit TRBD2. The germline CDR1 and CDR2 sequences are SGDLS and YYNGEE. The V gene end was trimmed by 4 bases and the J gene end by 9 bases; junction bases not matched to a gene: 15. There are 15 residues in the CDR3. The CDR3, as DNA: TGTGCCAGCAGCCCGACGGGAGGCTCGGCGGGGGCCCAGTACTTC. It yields the protein CASSPTGGSAGAQYF.

This clonotype was seen a few times. The chain uses TRBV7-8 and TRBJ2-7, with D unresolved. This CDR3 comprises 12 residues. Deletions cut 5 bases from V and 1 base from J, with 6 bases between. Germline V CDR1 and CDR2: SGHVS, FQNEAQ. The CDR3 reads CASSLNSYEQYF. Here the CDR3 DNA reads TGTGCCAGCAGCCTGAATTCCTACGAGCAGTACTTC. Filled out from reference TRBV7-8 and TRBJ2-7, the complete variable domain reads GAGVSQSPRYKVAKRGQDVALRCDPISGHVSLFWYQQALGQGPEFLTYFQNEAQLDKSGLPSDRFFAERPEGSVSTLKIQRTQQEDSAVYLCASSLNSYEQYFGPGTRLTVT.

This clonotype was detected ten times or more. This chain connects TRBV27 to TRBJ2-3; the D gene is possibly TRBD1 (6 bases). Germline lookup yields CDR1 MNHEY and CDR2 SMNVEV (reference sequence). V was pared by 6 bases and J by 6 bases, with 16 bases between. This CDR3 has 14 amino acids. The CDR3 region is CASRPGVAGDTQYF. The CDR3 nucleotides are TGTGCCAGCAGGCCAGGGGTCGCGGGTGATACGCAGTATTTT.

This clonotype was recorded at least ten times. V and J are TRBV12-3 or TRBV12-4 and TRBJ1-3; no firm D call. V lost 8 bases, J lost 7 bases, and 12 bases lay in between. CDR3 length: 12 amino acids. The CDR3 loop reads CASSTPGNTIYF. In DNA form, the CDR3 reads TGTGCCAGCTCGACCCCAGGCAACACCATATATTTT.

This clonotype appeared many times. CDR3 protein: CASSQDRPGNEQFF. CDR3 bases: TGTGCCAGCAGCCAAGATCGGCCCGGCAATGAGCAGTTCTTC. The gene calls are TRBV4-2 and TRBJ2-1; no reliable D call. Trimming cost V 0 bases and J 6 bases, with 9 bases left between them. Germline CDR1 is LGHNA and CDR2 is YNFKEQ. CDR3 length: 14 amino acids.

This clonotype showed up just a few times. V and J are TRBV7-9 and TRBJ2-1; 13 positions agree with TRBD2. There are 18 residues in the CDR3. With 5 bases clipped from V and 5 bases from J, the junction kept 12 bases outside the gene matches. CDR1 and CDR2 (germline): SEHNR, FQNEAQ (reference sequence). CDR3 protein: CASSPTRRTSGSNNEQFF. The CDR3 DNA is TGTGCCAGCAGCCCTACCCGAAGGACTAGCGGGAGCAACAATGAGCAGTTCTTC.

This clonotype has ten or more counts. The chain links TRBV7-2 to TRBJ2-3; D is possibly TRBD2 (6 bases). The germline V gene has CDR1 SGHTA and CDR2 FQGNSA. The CDR3 runs to 16 residues. The V end lost 4 bases, the J end lost 3 bases, and 17 bases lay between the germline ends. The CDR3 sequence is CASSSLYGRRTDTQYF. CDR3 nucleotide sequence: TGTGCCAGCAGCTCCCTTTATGGGAGGAGGACAGATACGCAGTATTTT.

This clonotype was seen repeatedly, ten times or more. This chain connects TRBV24-1 to TRBJ2-5; 10 nucleotides match TRBD1. V dropped 3 bases and J dropped 5; count of bases not matched to a gene: 8. CDR1 KGHDR and CDR2 SFDVKD come from the germline V gene. The CDR3 contains 16 residues. The CDR3 spells CATSDPGQGRKETQYF. The CDR3 DNA is TGTGCCACCAGTGATCCGGGACAGGGGAGAAAGGAGACCCAGTACTTC.

The table lists this clonotype with many counts. The chain is built from TRBV7-2 and TRBJ1-3; D not certain. The CDR3 has 15 residues. Germline-derived CDR1 and CDR2 are SGHTA and FQGNSA. Deletions cut 5 bases from V and 4 bases from J, with 15 bases between. Written as DNA, the CDR3 is TGTGCCAGCAGCCCCGACGTTAGACGAGGAAACACCATATATTTT. This codes for CASSPDVRRGNTIYF.

This clonotype was seen a few times. DNA of the CDR3: TGTGCCAGCAGCCCGGGACATACCTACGAGCAGTACTTC. Its translation: CASSPGHTYEQYF. This rearrangement joins TRBV2 to TRBJ2-7, with a weak D call TRBD1 (6 bases). Germline CDR1 SNHLY, CDR2 FYNNEI. This CDR3 spans 13 amino acids. Trimming stripped 6 bases from V and 2 bases from J, with 11 bases between.

Many counts were recorded for this clonotype. The V gene is TRBV7-9, the J gene TRBJ1-3; a possible D gene is TRBD1 (5 bases). Trimming took off 3 bases at V and 8 bases at J, with 11 bases between the two ends. The CDR3 length is 13 residues. Germline-derived CDR1 and CDR2 are SEHNR and FQNEAQ (reference sequence). In DNA, the CDR3 is TGTGCCAGCAGCTTGGGACCGAGAGACACCATATATTTT. Protein: CASSLGPRDTIYF.